The entry that follows covers one TCR beta chain sequence. Its antigen is currently unknown. This sample is part of a study of shared clonotypes between healthy human individuals. About the research overall: CD4 naive cells filled three plates per donor, CD4 memory three, CD8 naive two and CD8 memory one. Study-wide points: Estimated clonotype richness was generally higher in naive than memory subsets.

The CDR3 is made up of 17 amino acids. CDR1 SGHDT and CDR2 YYEEEE come from the germline V gene. J gave up 4 bases and V 1 base, and 11 bases lay outside the gene matches. Genomic DNA per cell subset filled all wells of several immunoSEQ plates. Libraries were prepared by immunoSEQ multiplex PCR; TCRdb keeps only in-frame clonotypes and omits some of them. The sample has around 550,000 clones; roughly 96% are singletons. Naive CD8 cells were CD45RO-negative, positively selected for CCR7, excluding terminally differentiated effector memory CD45RA+ cells. The V call is TRBV5-6, the J call TRBJ2-5; 9 bases fit TRBD1. Sequencing input: naive CD8+ T cells sorted from blood. The sequence derives from a woman in her thirties in good health. The DNA for the CDR3 is TGTGCCAGCAGCTTGAACAGGGGGCACGTTATTGGAGAGACCCAGTACTTC. Translated: CASSLNRGHVIGETQYF.